This TCR beta chain was sequenced in a study of T cell responses to AZD1222 COVID-19 vaccine. General study results and limits: Reports indicate that nearly half of spike-specific TCRs are directed at unmutated variant regions. Clonal diversity may have been underestimated, and the donors were mostly white British, with more females than males. With dominance at 160-218 and 743-854, vaccine-associated CD4 TCRs spanned spike.

Worth noting for this clone: What it binds is not known.

Trimming took off 6 bases at V and 4 bases at J, with 11 bases between the two ends. The CDR3 covers 12 residues. Germline V gene lookup returns CDR1 SGHRS and CDR2 YFSETQ. Some clones are missing from TCRdb's copy, which holds only in-frame ones; the method was immunoSEQ multiplex PCR. Of under 150,000 clones listed, more than 85% are singletons. Material: peripheral blood, obtained on day 0 of AZD1222 vaccination. This rearrangement joins TRBV5-1 to TRBJ2-7; possible D gene TRBD2, 5 bases. The sequence was collected from an adult in good health. As DNA, the CDR3 is TGCGCCAGCATCGGGAATGAGTACGAGCAGTACTTC. Its protein is CASIGNEYEQYF.